What follows are 18 T cell receptor beta chains derived from one specimen sequenced in a study of control samples from healthy donors and cancer patients. Sequencing was performed with immunoSEQ multiplex PCR; in TCRdb, only in-frame clones are kept and a portion is missing. The data contain about 130,000 clones, roughly nine tenths of them singletons. The sequenced sample was blood. Receptors originate from a man aged 18 to 29 in good health.

The CDR3 region is CAISDVGTLNYGYTF. The CDR3 nucleotides are TGTGCCATCAGTGATGTTGGGACACTAAACTATGGCTACACCTTC. This chain uses TRBV10-3 with TRBJ1-2; D might be TRBD1 (6 bases). The CDR3 consists of 15 residues. Trimming stripped 3 bases from V and 2 bases from J, with 13 bases between. The germline gives CDR1 ENHRY, CDR2 SYGVKD.

This chain joins TRBV12-3 or TRBV12-4 and TRBJ2-5; the D is unclear. V gave up 4 bases and J gave up 6 bases, with 12 bases separating them. The CDR3 loop spans 13 amino acids. CDR3 sequence: CASSSKVGKTQYF. DNA for the CDR3: TGTGCCAGCAGTTCGAAGGTGGGAAAGACCCAGTACTTC.

The chain uses TRBV19 and TRBJ2-7, with TRBD1 matching over 7 bases. There are 11 residues in the CDR3. Germline CDR1 and CDR2: LNHDA and SQIVND (reference sequence). After removal of 9 bases from V and 3 bases from J, the junction contained 2 bases not matched to a gene. The CDR3 here is CASGQDYEQYF. CDR3 in DNA: TGTGCCAGCGGACAGGACTACGAGCAGTACTTC.

This clone came up once. This chain uses TRBV19 with TRBJ1-1; possible D gene TRBD1, 5 bases. The CDR3 runs to 15 residues. V lost 7 bases to trimming and J lost 1 base, with 16 bases between them. Germline assignment: CDR1 LNHDA and CDR2 SQIVND (reference sequence). The CDR3, as DNA: TGTGCCAGTACCCCGGAGGGGCGTGGGAACACTGAAGCTTTCTTT. It yields the protein CASTPEGRGNTEAFF.

V is TRBV30 and J is TRBJ1-6; 9 nucleotides line up with TRBD1. The CDR3 extends over 14 amino acids. Germline CDR1 is GTSNPN and CDR2 is SVGIG (reference sequence). The J segment lost 7 bases and the V segment lost 8 bases, leaving 9 bases of the junction unmatched. The CDR3 DNA reads as TGTGCCGTCGAATCCGGGACAGGGAATTCACCCCTCCACTTT. Translating gives CAVESGTGNSPLHF.

Here the CDR3 DNA reads TGTGCCAGCAGCCTAGAGCAAAAAGGGAACACTGAAGCTTTCTTT. Protein: CASSLEQKGNTEAFF. The V gene is TRBV11-1, the J gene TRBJ1-1, with D hard to call. V shed 5 bases and J shed 1 base, with 14 bases lying between them. This CDR3 contains 15 residues. The germline V gene encodes CDR1 SGHAT and CDR2 FQDESV (reference sequence). Full variable domain (outside the CDR3, taken from reference TRBV11-1 and TRBJ1-1): EAEVAQSPRYKITEKSQAVAFWCDPISGHATLYWYRQILGQGPELLVQFQDESVVDDSQLPKDRFSAERLKGVDSTLKIQPAELGDSAMYLCASSLEQKGNTEAFFGQGTRLTVV.

The gene calls are TRBV19 and TRBJ1-1; D is unresolved. V was cut by 2 bases and J by 11 bases, with 15 bases left in between. CDR1 is LNHDA, CDR2 SQIVND, per germline (reference sequence). CDR3 length: 13 residues. DNA for the CDR3: TGTGCCAGTAGTATAAAGTTGGCAGGCGGGGCTTTCTTT. This encodes CASSIKLAGGAFF.

This chain uses TRBV4-1 with TRBJ1-4, with D perhaps matching TRBD1 (5 bases). Trimming took off 0 bases at V and 0 bases at J, with 11 bases between the two ends. Germline V gene sequence: CDR1 MGHRA, CDR2 YSYEKL. The CDR3 extends over 17 amino acids. This CDR3 is CASSQDMDTATNEKLFF. For the CDR3, the DNA is TGCGCCAGCAGCCAAGATATGGACACAGCAACTAATGAAAAACTGTTTTTT.

This chain uses TRBV3-1 (or the pseudogene TRBV3-2) with TRBJ2-1, with no clear D. Trimming cost V 2 bases and J 12 bases, with 11 bases left between them. This CDR3 is 12 amino acids long. CDR1 LGHDT and CDR2 YNNKEL come from the germline V gene (reference sequence). The CDR3 region is CASSQLKGVQFF. The CDR3 DNA follows: TGTGCCAGCAGCCAATTGAAAGGCGTGCAGTTCTTC.

This chain links TRBV9 with TRBJ2-5; D is perhaps TRBD2 (5 bases). From germline, CDR1 is SGDLS and CDR2 YYNGEE. V was clipped by 0 bases and J by 5 bases, with 11 bases between them. CDR3 length: 14 amino acids. The CDR3 loop is CASSVGGFKETQYF. DNA for the CDR3: TGTGCCAGCAGCGTAGGAGGGTTCAAGGAGACCCAGTACTTC.

This clone was found a few times. The chain has TRBV14 and TRBJ2-1, with D unclear. This CDR3 contains 12 residues. The germline CDR1 and CDR2 sequences are SGHDN and FVKESK. V was trimmed by 0 bases and J by 13 bases, leaving 10 bases between them. CDR3 protein: CASSQDISRQFF. In nucleotides, the CDR3 is TGTGCCAGCAGCCAAGATATATCGAGACAGTTCTTC.

The chain carries TRBV29-1 and TRBJ2-2; 9 nucleotides line up with TRBD2. Germline V gives CDR1 SQVTM, CDR2 ANQGSEA. With 6 bases clipped from V and 1 base from J, the junction kept 9 bases outside the gene matches. The CDR3 is made up of 16 amino acids. For the CDR3, the DNA is TGCAGCGTCCGAAAAATTAGCGGGGGGAACACCGGGGAGCTGTTTTTT. As protein: CSVRKISGGNTGELFF.

The CDR3 bases are TGTGCCAGCAGAGATACGGGACAGGGAAGACAGCCCCAGCATTTT. Translating it yields CASRDTGQGRQPQHF. This rearrangement joins TRBV6-5 to TRBJ1-5, with TRBD1 identical over 9 bases. Germline-derived CDR1 and CDR2 are MNHEY and SVGAGI. This CDR3 is 15 amino acids long. Trimming at V came to 6 bases and at J to 7 bases, leaving 10 bases not matched to a gene.

The chain combines TRBV23-1 with TRBJ2-7, with 9 bases identical to TRBD1. TRBV23-1 is an ORF; its function is uncertain. The CDR3 has 17 residues. The ends lost 4 bases at V and 0 bases at J; junction bases unmatched: 10. The CDR3 sequence is CASSPLRDRVFSYEQYF. The CDR3 nucleotides read TGCGCCAGCAGTCCCCTGAGGGACAGGGTATTCTCCTACGAGCAGTACTTC.

V gene TRBV6-5 combines with J gene TRBJ2-7; TRBD1 might be the D (6 bases). Trimming left V 0 bases short and J 5 bases short, with 17 bases between. CDR1 is MNHEY and CDR2 is SVGAGI in the germline V gene. The CDR3 covers 16 residues. CDR3 in DNA: TGTGCCAGCAGTTACTCCCCCGGGACACCCGTCGACGAGCAGTACTTC. This encodes CASSYSPGTPVDEQYF.

The V and J genes are TRBV5-8 and TRBJ1-6, with D possibly TRBD1 on 5 matching bases. Trimming removed 7 bases at V and 7 bases at J, with 15 bases between. Germline V CDR1 and CDR2: SGHTS, YDEGEE. CDR3 length equals 14 residues. This chain's CDR3 is CASYRQPSNSPLHF. CDR3 in DNA: TGTGCCAGCTACAGACAGCCTTCGAATTCACCCCTCCACTTT.

This clone was seen a few times. The chain links TRBV9 to TRBJ2-7, with D possibly being TRBD1 or TRBD2 (5 bases each). V dropped 0 bases and J dropped 3 bases, with 13 bases sitting between them. Per germline, CDR1 SGDLS and CDR2 YYNGEE. This CDR3 has 15 residues. The CDR3 DNA reads as TGTGCCAGCAGCGTAGCCCCTGGGGGTGACTACGAGCAGTACTTC. This encodes CASSVAPGGDYEQYF.

V and J are TRBV19 and TRBJ2-7; 8 bases are shared with TRBD2. Germline CDR1 and CDR2: LNHDA and SQIVND (reference sequence). With 2 bases clipped from V and 3 bases from J, the junction kept 3 bases outside the gene matches. This CDR3 spans 14 amino acids. The CDR3, as DNA: TGTGCCAGTAGTATACGGGGGACTAGCTACGAGCAGTACTTC. It codes for CASSIRGTSYEQYF.